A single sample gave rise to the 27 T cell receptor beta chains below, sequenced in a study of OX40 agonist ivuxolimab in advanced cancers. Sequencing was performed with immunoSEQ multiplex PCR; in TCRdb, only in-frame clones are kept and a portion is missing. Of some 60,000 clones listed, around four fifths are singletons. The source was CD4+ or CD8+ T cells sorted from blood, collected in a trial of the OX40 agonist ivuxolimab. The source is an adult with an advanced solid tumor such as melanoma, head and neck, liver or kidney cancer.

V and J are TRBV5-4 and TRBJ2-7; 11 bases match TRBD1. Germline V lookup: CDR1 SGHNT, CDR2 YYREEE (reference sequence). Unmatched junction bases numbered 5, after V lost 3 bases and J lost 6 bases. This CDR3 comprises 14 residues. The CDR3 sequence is CASSYRDRGSEQYF. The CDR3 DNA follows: TGTGCCAGCAGCTACCGGGACAGGGGGTCCGAGCAGTACTTC.

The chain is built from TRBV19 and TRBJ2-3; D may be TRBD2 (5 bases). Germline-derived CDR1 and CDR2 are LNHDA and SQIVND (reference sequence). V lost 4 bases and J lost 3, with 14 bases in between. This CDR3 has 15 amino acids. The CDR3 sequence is CASSTEREITDTQYF. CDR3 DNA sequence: TGTGCCAGTAGTACGGAGAGGGAGATAACAGATACGCAGTATTTT.

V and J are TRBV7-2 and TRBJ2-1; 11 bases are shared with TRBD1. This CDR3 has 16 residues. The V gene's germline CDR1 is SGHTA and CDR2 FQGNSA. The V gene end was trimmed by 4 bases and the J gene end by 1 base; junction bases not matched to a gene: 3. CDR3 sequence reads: CASSWTGGFSYNEQFF. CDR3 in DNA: TGTGCCAGCAGCTGGACAGGGGGCTTTTCCTACAATGAGCAGTTCTTC.

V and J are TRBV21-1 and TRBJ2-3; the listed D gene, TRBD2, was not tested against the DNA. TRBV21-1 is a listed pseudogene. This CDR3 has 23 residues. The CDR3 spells CASSKPLCKVGLAGVTRPDTQYF. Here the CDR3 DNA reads TGTGCCAGCAGCAAACCCTTATGCAAAGTGGGACTAGCGGGAGTCACCCGGCCAGATACGCAGTATTTT.

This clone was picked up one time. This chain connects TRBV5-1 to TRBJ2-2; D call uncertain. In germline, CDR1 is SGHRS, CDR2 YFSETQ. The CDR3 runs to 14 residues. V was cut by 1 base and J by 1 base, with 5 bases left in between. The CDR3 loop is CASSLYKNTGELFF. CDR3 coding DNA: TGCGCCAGCAGCTTGTATAAGAACACCGGGGAGCTGTTTTTT.

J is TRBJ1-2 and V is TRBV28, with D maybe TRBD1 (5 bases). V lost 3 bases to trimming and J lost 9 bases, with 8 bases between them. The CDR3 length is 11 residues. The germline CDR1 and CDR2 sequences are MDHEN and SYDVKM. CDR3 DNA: TGTGCCAGCAGTTTGGGGGATCGCTACACCTTC. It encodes CASSLGDRYTF.

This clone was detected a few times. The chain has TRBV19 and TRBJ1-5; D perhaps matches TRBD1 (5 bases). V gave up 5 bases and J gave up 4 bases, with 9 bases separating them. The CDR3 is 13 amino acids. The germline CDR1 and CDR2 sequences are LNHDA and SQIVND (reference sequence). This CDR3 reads CASSPTANQPQHF. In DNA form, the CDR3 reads TGTGCCAGTAGTCCGACAGCTAATCAGCCCCAGCATTTT.

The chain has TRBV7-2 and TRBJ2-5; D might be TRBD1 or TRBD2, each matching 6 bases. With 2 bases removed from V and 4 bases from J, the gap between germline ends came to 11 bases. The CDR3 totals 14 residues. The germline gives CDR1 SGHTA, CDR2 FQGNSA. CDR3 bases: TGTGCCAGCAGCTTAAGGGGGGTGGGAGAGACCCAGTACTTC. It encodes CASSLRGVGETQYF.

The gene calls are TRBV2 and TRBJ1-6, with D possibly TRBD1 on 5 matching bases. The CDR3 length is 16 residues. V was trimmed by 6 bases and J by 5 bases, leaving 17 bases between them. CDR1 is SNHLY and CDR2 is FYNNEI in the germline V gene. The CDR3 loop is CASRAGTPDHNSPLHF. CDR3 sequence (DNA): TGTGCCAGCAGAGCCGGGACTCCAGACCATAATTCACCCCTCCACTTT. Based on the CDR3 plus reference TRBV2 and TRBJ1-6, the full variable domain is EPEVTQTPSHQVTQMGQEVILRCVPISNHLYFYWYRQILGQKVEFLVSFYNNEISEKSEIFDDQFSVERPDGSNFTLKIRSTKLEDSAMYFCASRAGTPDHNSPLHFGNGTRLTVT.

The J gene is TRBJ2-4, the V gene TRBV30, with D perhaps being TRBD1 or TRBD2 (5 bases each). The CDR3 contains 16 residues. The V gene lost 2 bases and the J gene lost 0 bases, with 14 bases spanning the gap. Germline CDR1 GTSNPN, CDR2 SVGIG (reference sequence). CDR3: CAWSNRDGLAKNIQYF. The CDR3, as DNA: TGTGCCTGGAGTAACCGGGACGGACTAGCCAAAAACATTCAGTACTTC.

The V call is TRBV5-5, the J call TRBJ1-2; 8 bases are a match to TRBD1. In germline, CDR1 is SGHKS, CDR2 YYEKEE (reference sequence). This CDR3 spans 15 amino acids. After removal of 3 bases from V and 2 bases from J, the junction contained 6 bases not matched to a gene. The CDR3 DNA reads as TGTGCCAGCAGCTCAGGACAGGGTGGCAACTATGGCTACACCTTC. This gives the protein CASSSGQGGNYGYTF.

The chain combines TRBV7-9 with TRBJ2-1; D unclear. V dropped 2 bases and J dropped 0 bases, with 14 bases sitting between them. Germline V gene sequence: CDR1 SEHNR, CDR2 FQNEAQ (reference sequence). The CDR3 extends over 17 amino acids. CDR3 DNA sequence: TGTGCCAGCAGCTTAACGGACCAGATCGTCTCCTACAATGAGCAGTTCTTC. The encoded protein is CASSLTDQIVSYNEQFF.

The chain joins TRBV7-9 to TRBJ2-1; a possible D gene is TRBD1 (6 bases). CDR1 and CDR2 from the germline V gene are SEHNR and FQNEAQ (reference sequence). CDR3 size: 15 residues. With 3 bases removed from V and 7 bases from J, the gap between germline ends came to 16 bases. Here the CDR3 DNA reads TGTGCCAGCAGCTTCGGCCAGGGGTTCAGGAATGAGCAGTTCTTC. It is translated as CASSFGQGFRNEQFF.

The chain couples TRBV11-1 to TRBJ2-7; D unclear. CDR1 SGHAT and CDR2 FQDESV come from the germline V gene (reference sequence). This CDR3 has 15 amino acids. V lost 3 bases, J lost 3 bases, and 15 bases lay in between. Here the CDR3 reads CASSLDGLRLYEQYF. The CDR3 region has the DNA TGTGCCAGCAGCTTGGACGGCCTTCGACTCTACGAGCAGTACTTC.

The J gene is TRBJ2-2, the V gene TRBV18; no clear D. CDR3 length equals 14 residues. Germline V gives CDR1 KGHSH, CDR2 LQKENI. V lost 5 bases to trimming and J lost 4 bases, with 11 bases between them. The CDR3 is CASSSSSGTGELFF. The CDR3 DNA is TGTGCCAGCTCAAGTTCCTCGGGCACCGGGGAGCTGTTTTTT.

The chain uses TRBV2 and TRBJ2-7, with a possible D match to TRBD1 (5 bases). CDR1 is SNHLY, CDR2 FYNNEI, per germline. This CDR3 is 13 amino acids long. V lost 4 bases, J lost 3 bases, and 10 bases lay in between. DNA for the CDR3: TGTGCCAGCAGTGCCAGGGTGAACTACGAGCAGTACTTC. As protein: CASSARVNYEQYF.

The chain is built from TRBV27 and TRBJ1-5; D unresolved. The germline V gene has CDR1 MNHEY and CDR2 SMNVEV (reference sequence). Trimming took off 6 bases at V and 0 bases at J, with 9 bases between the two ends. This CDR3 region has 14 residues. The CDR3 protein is CASRQTISNQPQHF. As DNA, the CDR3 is TGTGCCAGCAGGCAGACTATTAGCAATCAGCCCCAGCATTTT.

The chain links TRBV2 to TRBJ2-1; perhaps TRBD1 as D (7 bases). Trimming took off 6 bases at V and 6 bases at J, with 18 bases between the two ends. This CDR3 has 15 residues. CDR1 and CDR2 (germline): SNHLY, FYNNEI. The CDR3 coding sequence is TGTGCCAGCAGCAGTGCTCATCAGGGGGGCAATGAGCAGTTCTTC. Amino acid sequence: CASSSAHQGGNEQFF.

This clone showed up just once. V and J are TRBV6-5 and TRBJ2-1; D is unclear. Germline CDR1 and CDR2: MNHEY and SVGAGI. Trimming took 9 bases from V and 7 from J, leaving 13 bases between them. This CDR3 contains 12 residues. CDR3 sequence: CASRTGSNEQFF. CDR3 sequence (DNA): TGTGCCAGTCGCACCGGGTCTAATGAGCAGTTCTTC.

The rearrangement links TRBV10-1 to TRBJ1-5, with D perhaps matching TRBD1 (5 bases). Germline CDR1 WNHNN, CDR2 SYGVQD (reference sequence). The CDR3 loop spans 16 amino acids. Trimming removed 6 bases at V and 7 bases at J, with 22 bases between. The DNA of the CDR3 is TGCGCCAGCAGGGCGGGGCTAATGGGGGAGGGCCAGCCCCAGCATTTT. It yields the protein CASRAGLMGEGQPQHF.

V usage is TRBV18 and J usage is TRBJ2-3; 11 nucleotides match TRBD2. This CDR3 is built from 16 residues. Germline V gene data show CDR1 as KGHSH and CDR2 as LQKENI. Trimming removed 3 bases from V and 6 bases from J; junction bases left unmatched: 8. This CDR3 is CASSPIAGGPGDTQYF. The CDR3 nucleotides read TGTGCCAGCTCACCGATAGCGGGAGGGCCGGGGGATACGCAGTATTTT.

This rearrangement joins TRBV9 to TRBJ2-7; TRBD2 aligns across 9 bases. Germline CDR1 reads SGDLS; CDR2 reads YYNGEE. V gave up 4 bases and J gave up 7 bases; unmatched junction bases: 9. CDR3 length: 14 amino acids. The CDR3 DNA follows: TGTGCCAGCAGCAGGGCTAGCGGGGCGGGGGAGCAGTACTTC. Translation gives CASSRASGAGEQYF.

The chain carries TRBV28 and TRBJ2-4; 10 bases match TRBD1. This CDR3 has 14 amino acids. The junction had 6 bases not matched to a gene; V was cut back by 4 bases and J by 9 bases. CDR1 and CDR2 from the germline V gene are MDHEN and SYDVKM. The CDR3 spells CASSSTGTGVIQYF. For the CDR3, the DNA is TGTGCCAGCAGTTCCACCGGGACAGGGGTCATTCAGTACTTC.

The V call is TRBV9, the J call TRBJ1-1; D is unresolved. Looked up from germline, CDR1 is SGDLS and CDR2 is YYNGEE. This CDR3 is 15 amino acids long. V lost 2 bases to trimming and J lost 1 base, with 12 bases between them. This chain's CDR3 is CASSVGQVQNTEAFF. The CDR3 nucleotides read TGTGCCAGCAGCGTCGGTCAGGTCCAGAACACTGAAGCTTTCTTT.

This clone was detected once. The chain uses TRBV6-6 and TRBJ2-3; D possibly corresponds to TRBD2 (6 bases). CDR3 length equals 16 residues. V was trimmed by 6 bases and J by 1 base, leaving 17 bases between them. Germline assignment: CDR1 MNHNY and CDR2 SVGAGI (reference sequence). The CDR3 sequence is CASRRGVSEGTDTQYF. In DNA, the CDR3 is TGTGCCAGCAGGCGGGGAGTTTCGGAGGGCACAGATACGCAGTATTTT.

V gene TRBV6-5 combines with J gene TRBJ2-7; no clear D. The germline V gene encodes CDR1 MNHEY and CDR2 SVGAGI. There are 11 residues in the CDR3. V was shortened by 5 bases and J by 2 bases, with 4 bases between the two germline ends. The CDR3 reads CASSGAYEQYF. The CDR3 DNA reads TGTGCCAGCAGTGGAGCCTACGAGCAGTACTTC.

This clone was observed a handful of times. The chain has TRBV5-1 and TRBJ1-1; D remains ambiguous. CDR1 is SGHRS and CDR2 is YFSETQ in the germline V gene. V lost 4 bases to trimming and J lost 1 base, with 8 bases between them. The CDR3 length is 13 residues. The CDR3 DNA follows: TGCGCCAGCAGCCCTTCTACGAACACTGAAGCTTTCTTT. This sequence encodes CASSPSTNTEAFF.